Reported below is one T cell receptor beta chain. Its antigen remains unknown. Researchers took RNA transcripts and amplified TCR beta CDR3 regions from them. RT-PCR in the first round used HTBI primers; a second-round multiplex PCR followed. TCRdb independently ran MiXCR on the multiplex PCR reads; one entry per CDR3 protein. This sample has approximately 700,000 distinct CDR3 sequences, with around 40% found just once. The CDR3 runs 16 residues. Deletions cut 5 bases from V and 3 bases from J, with 16 bases between. The V gene's germline CDR1 is MGHDK and CDR2 SYGVNS. The data originate from a study of Graves' ophthalmopathy and Graves' hyperthyroidism. Findings of the study overall: Among thyroid clonotypes expanded above 0.001 frequency, most also appeared in blood.

The sequence came from an adult man with Graves' ophthalmopathy. This chain connects TRBV25-1 to TRBJ2-2, with D perhaps matching TRBD1 or TRBD2 (5 bases each). The specimen was peripheral blood. The CDR3 DNA reads as TGTGCCAGCAGTCTAAACGTAGGGACGGACACCGGGGAGCTGTTTTTT. Protein: CASSLNVGTDTGELFF.